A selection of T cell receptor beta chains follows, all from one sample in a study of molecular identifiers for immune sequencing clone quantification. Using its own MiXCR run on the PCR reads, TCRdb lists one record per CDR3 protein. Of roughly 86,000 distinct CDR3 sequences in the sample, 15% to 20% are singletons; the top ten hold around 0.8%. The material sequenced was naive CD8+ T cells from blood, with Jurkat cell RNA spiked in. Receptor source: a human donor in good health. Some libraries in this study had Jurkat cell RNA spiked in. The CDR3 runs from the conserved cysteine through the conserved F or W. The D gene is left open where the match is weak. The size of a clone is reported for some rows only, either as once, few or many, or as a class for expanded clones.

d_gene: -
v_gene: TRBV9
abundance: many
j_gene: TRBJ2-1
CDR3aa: CASSVAYSYNEQFF
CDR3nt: TGTGCCAGCAGCGTAGCGTACTCCTACAATGAGCAGTTCTTC

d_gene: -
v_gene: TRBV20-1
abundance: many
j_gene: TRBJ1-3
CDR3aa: CSARDMGGNTIYF
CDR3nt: TGCAGTGCTAGAGATATGGGGGGAAACACCATATATTTT

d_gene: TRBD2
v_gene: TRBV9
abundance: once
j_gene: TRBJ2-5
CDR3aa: CASSARLAVKETQYF
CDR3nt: TGTGCCAGCAGCGCCCGACTAGCGGTGAAAGAGACCCAGTACTTC

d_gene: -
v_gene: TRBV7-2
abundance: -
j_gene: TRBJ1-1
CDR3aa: CASSFEDSSEAFF
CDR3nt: TGTGCCAGCAGCTTTGAAGACTCGAGTGAAGCTTTCTTT

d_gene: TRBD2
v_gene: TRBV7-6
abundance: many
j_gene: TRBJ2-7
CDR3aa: CASSPRLAVDEQYF
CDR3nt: TGTGCCAGCAGTCCTCGACTAGCCGTCGACGAGCAGTACTTC

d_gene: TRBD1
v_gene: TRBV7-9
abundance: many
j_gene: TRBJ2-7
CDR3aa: CASSLGGGLPDEQYF
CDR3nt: TGTGCCAGCAGCTTAGGAGGGGGCCTGCCCGACGAGCAGTACTTC

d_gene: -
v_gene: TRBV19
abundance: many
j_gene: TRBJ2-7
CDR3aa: CASSIARSYEQYF
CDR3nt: TGTGCCAGTAGTATAGCACGGTCCTACGAGCAGTACTTC

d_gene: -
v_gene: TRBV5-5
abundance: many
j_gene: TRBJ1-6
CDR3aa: CASNTGTFSSYNSPLHF
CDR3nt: TGTGCCAGCAATACCGGGACGTTTAGCTCCTATAATTCACCCCTCCACTTT

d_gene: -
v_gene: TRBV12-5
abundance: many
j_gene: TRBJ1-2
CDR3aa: CASGLSVNYGYTF
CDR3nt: TGTGCTAGTGGTTTGTCAGTTAACTATGGCTACACCTTC

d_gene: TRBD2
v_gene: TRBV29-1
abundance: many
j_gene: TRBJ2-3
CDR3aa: CSVEDGTSSTDTQYF
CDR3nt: TGCAGCGTTGAAGACGGGACTAGCAGCACAGATACGCAGTATTTT

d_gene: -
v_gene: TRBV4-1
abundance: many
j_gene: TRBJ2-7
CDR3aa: CASSQERDYEQYF
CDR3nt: TGCGCCAGCAGCCAAGAAAGAGATTACGAGCAGTACTTC

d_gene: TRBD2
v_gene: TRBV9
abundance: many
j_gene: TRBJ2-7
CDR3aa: CASSVGYPSGGFFEQYF
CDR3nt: TGTGCCAGCAGCGTAGGATACCCCAGCGGGGGGTTTTTCGAGCAGTACTTC

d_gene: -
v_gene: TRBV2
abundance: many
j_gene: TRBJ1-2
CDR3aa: CASSRDTRNYGYTF
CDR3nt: TGTGCCAGCAGCCGGGACACACGTAACTATGGCTACACCTTC

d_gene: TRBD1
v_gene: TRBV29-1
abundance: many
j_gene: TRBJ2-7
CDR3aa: CSGRDRTYEQYF
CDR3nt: TGCAGCGGCCGGGACAGAACCTACGAGCAGTACTTC

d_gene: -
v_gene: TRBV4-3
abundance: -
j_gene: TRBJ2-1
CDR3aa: CASSQARGGLDNEQFF
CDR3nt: TGCGCCAGCAGCCAAGCTAGGGGGGGCCTCGACAATGAGCAGTTCTTC

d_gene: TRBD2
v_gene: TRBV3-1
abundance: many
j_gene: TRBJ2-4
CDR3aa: CASSQETSGHKNIQYF
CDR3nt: TGTGCCAGCAGCCAAGAGACTAGCGGCCACAAAAACATTCAGTACTTC

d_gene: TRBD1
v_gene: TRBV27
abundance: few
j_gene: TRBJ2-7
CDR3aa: CASVGQNSYEQYF
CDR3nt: TGTGCCAGTGTGGGACAGAACTCCTACGAGCAGTACTTC